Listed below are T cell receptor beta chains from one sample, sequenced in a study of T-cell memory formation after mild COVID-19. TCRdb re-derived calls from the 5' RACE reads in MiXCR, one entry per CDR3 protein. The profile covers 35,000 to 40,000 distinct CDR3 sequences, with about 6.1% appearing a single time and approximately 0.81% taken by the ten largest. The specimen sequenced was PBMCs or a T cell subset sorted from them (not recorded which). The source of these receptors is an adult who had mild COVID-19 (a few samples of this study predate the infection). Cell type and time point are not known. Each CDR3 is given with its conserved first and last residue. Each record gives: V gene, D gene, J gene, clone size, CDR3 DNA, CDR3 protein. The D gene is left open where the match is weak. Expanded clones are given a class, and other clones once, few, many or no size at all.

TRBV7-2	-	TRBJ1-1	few	TGTGCCAGCAGCTTAGTACAGGGATTCATGAACACTGAAGCTTTCTTT	CASSLVQGFMNTEAFF
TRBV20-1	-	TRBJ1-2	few	TGCAGTGCTAGCGGCAGGGAGAGATCGAACTATGGCTACACCTTC	CSASGRERSNYGYTF
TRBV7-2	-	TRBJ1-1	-	TGTGCCAGCAGCTTAATAATGGTTCTGGGCACTGAAGCTTTCTTT	CASSLIMVLGTEAFF
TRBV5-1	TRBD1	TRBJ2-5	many	TGCGCCAGCAGCCCGGGCGGGACAGGACGCCAAGAGACCCAGTACTTC	CASSPGGTGRQETQYF
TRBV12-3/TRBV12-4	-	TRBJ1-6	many	TGTGCCAGCAGCCTCGGGGCGGTTAATAATTCACCCCTCCACTTT	CASSLGAVNNSPLHF
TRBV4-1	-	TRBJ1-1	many	TGCGCCAGCAGCCACCGGAGGGGTGAGAACACTGAAGCTTTCTTT	CASSHRRGENTEAFF
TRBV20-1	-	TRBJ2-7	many	TGCAGTGCTAGAGTACAGGGAAAAAAGCGTATCTACGAGCAGTACTTC	CSARVQGKKRIYEQYF
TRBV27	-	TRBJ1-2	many	TGTGCCAGCAGTAATACGGGGAGGGACTATGGCTACACCTTC	CASSNTGRDYGYTF
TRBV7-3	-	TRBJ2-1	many	TGTGCCAGCGCCCAAGGTCGGGGAGCGCAGTACAATGAGCAGTTCTTC	CASAQGRGAQYNEQFF
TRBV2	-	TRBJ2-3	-	TGTGCCAGCAGTGGAGGGAGAGCAGATACGCAGTATTTT	CASSGGRADTQYF
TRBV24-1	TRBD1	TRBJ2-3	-	TGTGCCACCAGTGACCGCGAACCGGGACAGGGCACAGATACGCAGTATTTT	CATSDREPGQGTDTQYF
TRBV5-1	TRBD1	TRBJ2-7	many	TGCGCCAGCAGCAACAGGACAGGGGGCGCGGGGGAGCAGTACTTC	CASSNRTGGAGEQYF
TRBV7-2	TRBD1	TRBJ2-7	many	TGTGCCAGCAGCTTAGTCGGACAGGCATTTGAGCAGTACTTC	CASSLVGQAFEQYF
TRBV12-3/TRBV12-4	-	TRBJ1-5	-	TGTGCCAGCAGTATAAATCAGCCCCAGCATTTT	CASSINQPQHF